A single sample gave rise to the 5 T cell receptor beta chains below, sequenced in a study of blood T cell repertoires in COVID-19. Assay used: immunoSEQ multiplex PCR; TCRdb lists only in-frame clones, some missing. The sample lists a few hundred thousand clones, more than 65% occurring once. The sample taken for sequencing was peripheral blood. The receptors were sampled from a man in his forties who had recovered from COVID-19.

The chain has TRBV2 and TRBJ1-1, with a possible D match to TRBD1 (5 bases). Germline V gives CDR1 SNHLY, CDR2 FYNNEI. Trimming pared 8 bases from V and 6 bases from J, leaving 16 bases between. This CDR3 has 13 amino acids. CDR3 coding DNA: TGTGCCAGCCAAACACCAGGGATCGCTGAAGCTTTCTTT. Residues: CASQTPGIAEAFF.

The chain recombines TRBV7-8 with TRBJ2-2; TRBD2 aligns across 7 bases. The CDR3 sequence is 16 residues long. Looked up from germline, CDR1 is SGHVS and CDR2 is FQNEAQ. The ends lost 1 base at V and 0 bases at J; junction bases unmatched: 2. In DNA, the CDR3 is TGTGCCAGCAGCTTAGGGGGAGGGGCGAACACCGGGGAGCTGTTTTTT. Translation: CASSLGGGANTGELFF.

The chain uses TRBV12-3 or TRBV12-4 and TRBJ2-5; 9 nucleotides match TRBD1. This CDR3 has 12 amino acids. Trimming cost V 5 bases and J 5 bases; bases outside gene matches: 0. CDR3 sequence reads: CASSGTGETQYF. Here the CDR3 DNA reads TGTGCCAGCAGTGGGACAGGGGAGACCCAGTACTTC.

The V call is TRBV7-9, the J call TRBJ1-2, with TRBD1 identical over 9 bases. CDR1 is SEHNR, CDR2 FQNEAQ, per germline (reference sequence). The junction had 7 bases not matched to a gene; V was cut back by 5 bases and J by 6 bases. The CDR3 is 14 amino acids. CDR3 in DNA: TGTGCCAGCAGCCTCCGGGACAGGGAGCATGGCTACACCTTC. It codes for CASSLRDREHGYTF.

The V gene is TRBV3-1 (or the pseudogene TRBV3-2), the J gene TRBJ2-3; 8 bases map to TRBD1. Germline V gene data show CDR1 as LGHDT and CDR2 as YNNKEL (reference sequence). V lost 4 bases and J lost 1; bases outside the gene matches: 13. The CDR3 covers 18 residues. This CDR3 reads CASSPNRGKRIGTDTQYF. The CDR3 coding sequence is TGTGCCAGCAGCCCCAACAGGGGGAAGAGGATCGGCACAGATACGCAGTATTTT.